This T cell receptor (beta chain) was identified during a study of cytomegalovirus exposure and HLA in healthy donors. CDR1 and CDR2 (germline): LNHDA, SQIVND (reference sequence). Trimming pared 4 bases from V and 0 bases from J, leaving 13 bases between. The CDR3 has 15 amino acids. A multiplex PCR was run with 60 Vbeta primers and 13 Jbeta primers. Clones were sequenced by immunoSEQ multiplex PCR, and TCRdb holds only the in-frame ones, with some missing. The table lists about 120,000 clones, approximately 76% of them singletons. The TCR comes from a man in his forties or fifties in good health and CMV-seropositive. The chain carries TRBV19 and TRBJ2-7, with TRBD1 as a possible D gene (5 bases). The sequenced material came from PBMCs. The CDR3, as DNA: TGTGCCAGTAGTAAAGGAGCAGGGCGCTCCTACGAGCAGTACTTC. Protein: CASSKGAGRSYEQYF.